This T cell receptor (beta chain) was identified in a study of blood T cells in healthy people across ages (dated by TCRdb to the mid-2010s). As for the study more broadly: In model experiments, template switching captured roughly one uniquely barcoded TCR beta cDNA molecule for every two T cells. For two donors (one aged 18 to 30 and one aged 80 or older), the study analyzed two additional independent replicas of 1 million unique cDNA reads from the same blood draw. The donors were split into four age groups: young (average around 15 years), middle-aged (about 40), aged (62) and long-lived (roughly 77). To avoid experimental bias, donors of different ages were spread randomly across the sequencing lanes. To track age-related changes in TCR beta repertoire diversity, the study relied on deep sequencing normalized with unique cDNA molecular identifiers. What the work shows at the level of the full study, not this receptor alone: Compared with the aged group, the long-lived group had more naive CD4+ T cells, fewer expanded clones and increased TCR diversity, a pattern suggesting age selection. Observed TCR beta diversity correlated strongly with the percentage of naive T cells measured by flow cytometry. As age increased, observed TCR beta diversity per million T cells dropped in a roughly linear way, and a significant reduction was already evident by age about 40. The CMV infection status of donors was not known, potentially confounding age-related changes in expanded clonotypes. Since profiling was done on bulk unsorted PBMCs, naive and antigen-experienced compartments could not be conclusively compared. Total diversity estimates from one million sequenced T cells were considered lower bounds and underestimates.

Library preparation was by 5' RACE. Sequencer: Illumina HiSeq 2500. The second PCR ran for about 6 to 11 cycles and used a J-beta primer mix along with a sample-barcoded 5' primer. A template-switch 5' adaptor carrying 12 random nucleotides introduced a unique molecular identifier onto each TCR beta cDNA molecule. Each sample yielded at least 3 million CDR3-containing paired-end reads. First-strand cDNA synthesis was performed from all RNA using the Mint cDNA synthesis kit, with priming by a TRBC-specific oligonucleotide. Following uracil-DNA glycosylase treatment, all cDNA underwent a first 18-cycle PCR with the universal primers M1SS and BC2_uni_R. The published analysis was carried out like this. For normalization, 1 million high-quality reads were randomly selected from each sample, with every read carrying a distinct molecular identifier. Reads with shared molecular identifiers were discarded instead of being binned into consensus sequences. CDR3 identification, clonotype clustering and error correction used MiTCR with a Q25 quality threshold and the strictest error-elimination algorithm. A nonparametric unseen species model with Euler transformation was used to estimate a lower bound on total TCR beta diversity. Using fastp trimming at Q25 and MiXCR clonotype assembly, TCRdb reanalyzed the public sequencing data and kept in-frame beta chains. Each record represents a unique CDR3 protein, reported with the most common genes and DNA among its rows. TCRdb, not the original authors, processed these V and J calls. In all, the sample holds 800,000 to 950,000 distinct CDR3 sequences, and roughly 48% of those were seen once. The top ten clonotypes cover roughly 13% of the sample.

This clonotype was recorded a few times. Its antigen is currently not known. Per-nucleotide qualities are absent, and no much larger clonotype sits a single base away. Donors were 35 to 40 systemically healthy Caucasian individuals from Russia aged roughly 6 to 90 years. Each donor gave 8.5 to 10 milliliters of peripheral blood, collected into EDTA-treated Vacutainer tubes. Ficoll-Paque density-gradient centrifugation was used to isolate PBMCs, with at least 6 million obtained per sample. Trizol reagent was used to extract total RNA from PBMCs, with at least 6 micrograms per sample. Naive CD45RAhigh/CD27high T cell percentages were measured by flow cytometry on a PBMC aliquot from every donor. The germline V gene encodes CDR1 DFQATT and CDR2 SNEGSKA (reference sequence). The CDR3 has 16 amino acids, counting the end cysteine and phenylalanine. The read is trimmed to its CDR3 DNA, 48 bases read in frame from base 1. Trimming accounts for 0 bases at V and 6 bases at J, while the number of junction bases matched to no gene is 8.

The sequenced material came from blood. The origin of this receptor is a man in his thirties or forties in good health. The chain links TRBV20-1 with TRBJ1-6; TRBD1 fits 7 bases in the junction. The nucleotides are TGCAGTGCTAGAGAAAACCGGGACAGACGTAATTCACCCCTCCACTTT. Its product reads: CSARENRDRRNSPLHF.